A selection of T cell receptor beta chains follows, all from one sample in a study of T cells after yellow fever vaccination. TCRdb re-called the 5' RACE reads through MiXCR, storing one row per CDR3 protein. Of some 160,000 distinct CDR3 sequences in the sample, about a tenth were seen once. The specimen was CD8+ T cells sorted from PBMCs, collected 45 days after the yellow fever booster vaccination. The receptors derive from a man in his late teens or twenties who received the YFV17D yellow fever vaccine. Each CDR3 is given with its conserved first and last residue. A D gene is named only where the DNA matches it firmly. Clone sizes are given selectively: once, few, many, or a class where the clone is expanded.

d_gene,j_gene,abundance,v_gene,CDR3nt,CDR3aa
NA,TRBJ2-7,few,TRBV4-1,TGCGCCAGCAGCCAAGTACGTTCAGGGAGCTACGAGCAGTACTTC,CASSQVRSGSYEQYF
NA,TRBJ2-5,NA,TRBV12-3/TRBV12-4,TGTGCCAGCAGTGGCGGTAGGGTAGTCGGGGCTAAAGAGACCCAGTACTTC,CASSGGRVVGAKETQYF
NA,TRBJ2-1,NA,TRBV14,TGTGCCAGCAGCCACCTCTCCTACAATGAGCAGTTCTTC,CASSHLSYNEQFF
NA,TRBJ2-5,few,TRBV21-1,TGTGCCAGGGAACGGGACAGCCAAGAGACCCAGTACTTC,CARERDSQETQYF
NA,TRBJ2-1,many,TRBV6-1,TGTGCCAGCAGTGAATTAGTAGCCCCGCGCGACCGCGAGCAGTTCTTC,CASSELVAPRDREQFF
NA,TRBJ2-1,few,TRBV6-2/TRBV6-3,TGTGCCAGCAGTGAAAGGAGTTCCTCCTACAATGAGCAGTTCTTC,CASSERSSSYNEQFF
NA,TRBJ1-2,NA,TRBV4-1,TGCGCCAGCAGCCAAGCAAACCTAATGACGGTAGCTAACTATGGCTACACCTTC,CASSQANLMTVANYGYTF
NA,TRBJ2-5,few,TRBV7-9,TGTGCCAGCAGCTTAGTCCAGGGGACGGAGACCCAGTACTTC,CASSLVQGTETQYF
NA,TRBJ2-5,many,TRBV6-5,TGTGCCAGCAGCCCCGGTTGGGTGTTAGAAGAGACCCAGTACTTC,CASSPGWVLEETQYF
NA,TRBJ2-1,NA,TRBV5-1,TGCGCCAGCAGCTTGCCTGGCTCCTACAATGAGCAGTTCTTC,CASSLPGSYNEQFF
NA,TRBJ2-4,few,TRBV6-5,TGTGCCAGCAGGAGTCCCCGTATTGACAAAAACATTCAGTACTTC,CASRSPRIDKNIQYF
NA,TRBJ2-7,NA,TRBV25-1,TGTGCCAGCAGTATCTACTACGAGCAGTACTTC,CASSIYYEQYF
NA,TRBJ2-1,few,TRBV2,TGTGCCAGCAGCGAATCAGGGGTAGATGAGCAGTTCTTC,CASSESGVDEQFF
NA,TRBJ1-1,many,TRBV4-3,TGCGCCAGCAGCCAAGACAGGTGGACTGAAGCTTTCTTT,CASSQDRWTEAFF
TRBD2,TRBJ2-1,NA,TRBV6-5,TGTGCCAGCAGTGCGGGGGTGGGGGAGCAGTTCTTC,CASSAGVGEQFF
TRBD2,TRBJ2-1,NA,TRBV4-1,TGCGCCAGCAGCCAAGACGGGACTAGCGGGGATTACAATGAGCAGTTCTTC,CASSQDGTSGDYNEQFF
NA,TRBJ1-6,NA,TRBV6-5,TGTGCCAGCAAGGGGAACAGCTACTCCTATAATTCACCCCTCCACTTT,CASKGNSYSYNSPLHF
TRBD1,TRBJ1-1,NA,TRBV7-3,TGTGCCAGCAGCTTAACAGGTCGGTGGTCAGGGGGGACGAACACTGAAGCTTTCTTT,CASSLTGRWSGGTNTEAFF
TRBD1,TRBJ2-3,few,TRBV28,TGTGCCAGCAGTTTCTCCGGGACAGGGACGGATACGCAGTATTTT,CASSFSGTGTDTQYF
NA,TRBJ2-7,few,TRBV5-1,TGCGCCAGCAGCGATGAGTTTTTATCGACCCGATCGGCTTCCTACGAGCAGTACTTC,CASSDEFLSTRSASYEQYF
NA,TRBJ1-1,few,TRBV4-1,TGCGCCAGCAGCCAGCGGGGCATGAACACTGAAGCTTTCTTT,CASSQRGMNTEAFF
NA,TRBJ1-1,many,TRBV7-2,TGTGCCAGCAGGGGTGGCAGGGTCGAAGCTTTCTTT,CASRGGRVEAFF
NA,TRBJ2-3,few,TRBV7-8,TGTGCCAGCAGCTTCGGGACTTCCAATACGCAGTATTTT,CASSFGTSNTQYF
NA,TRBJ1-1,few,TRBV5-1,TGCGCCAGCAGCCCTGGGGCTTTTCGCACTGAAGCTTTCTTT,CASSPGAFRTEAFF
NA,TRBJ2-3,NA,TRBV9,TGTGCCAGCAGCGCAATTCCAGATACGCAGTATTTT,CASSAIPDTQYF
TRBD2,TRBJ2-2,NA,TRBV4-2,TGTGCCAGCAGTGGGACTAGCGGGACCCTTGGGACCGGGGAGCTGTTTTTT,CASSGTSGTLGTGELFF
NA,TRBJ2-1,NA,TRBV12-3/TRBV12-4,TGTGCCAGCAGTCCCGATACCTACAATGAGCAGTTCTTC,CASSPDTYNEQFF
NA,TRBJ1-5,few,TRBV4-2,TGTGCCAGCAGCCGAACAAACAGCGTGAATCAGCCCCAGCATTTT,CASSRTNSVNQPQHF
TRBD1,TRBJ2-3,NA,TRBV10-3,TGTGCCATCAGTGAGTCCGGGACAGTTGCAATCACAGATACGCAGTATTTT,CAISESGTVAITDTQYF
TRBD1,TRBJ1-1,NA,TRBV7-2,TGTGCCAGCAGCCACGGGACAGGGTTGACTGAAGCTTTCTTT,CASSHGTGLTEAFF
NA,TRBJ2-1,few,TRBV11-2,TGTGCCAGCAGCTTAAGTCCCGGGGCCCTGTACAATGAGCAGTTCTTC,CASSLSPGALYNEQFF
TRBD1,TRBJ2-2,few,TRBV7-6,TGTGCCAGCAGCTTAGCTGTCGGACAGGTGAACACCGGGGAGCTGTTTTTT,CASSLAVGQVNTGELFF
TRBD1,TRBJ2-7,NA,TRBV11-2,TGTGCCAGCAGCTTAATCCCGGGACAGGGGGCTTACGAGCAGTACTTC,CASSLIPGQGAYEQYF
NA,TRBJ2-3,NA,TRBV15,TGTGCCACCAGCGCCCGACAGGAGTCTAGCACAGATACGCAGTATTTT,CATSARQESSTDTQYF
TRBD1,TRBJ1-1,NA,TRBV7-9,TGTGCCAGCAGCTTAGTTTGGACAGGGAACACTGAAGCTTTCTTT,CASSLVWTGNTEAFF
TRBD1,TRBJ2-3,NA,TRBV5-1,TGCGCCAGCAGCTCCGGGACAGGGGTAACAGATACGCAGTATTTT,CASSSGTGVTDTQYF
NA,TRBJ1-5,NA,TRBV4-1,TGCGCCAGCAGCCAAGGTCGCGGGGAATGGCCCCAGCATTTT,CASSQGRGEWPQHF
NA,TRBJ2-3,few,TRBV7-6,TGTGCCAGCAGCTCCCGTTTGGTGGATACGCAGTATTTT,CASSSRLVDTQYF
NA,TRBJ1-2,few,TRBV30,TGTGCCTGGAGTGTGTCCGGTACGGACTATGGCTACACCTTC,CAWSVSGTDYGYTF
TRBD2,TRBJ2-1,NA,TRBV4-1,TGCGCCAGCAGCAGGACTAGCGGGGGGGAGCAGGAGCAGTTCTTC,CASSRTSGGEQEQFF